This TCR beta chain was sequenced in a study of naive and memory T cell subsets. General study findings and limits: Potentially, T cell activation and differentiation skew this RNA-based measurement.

Ten or more counts support this clonotype. The target antigen is unknown. The SP2 primer and nested alpha and beta constant region primers amplified ligated cDNA in four rounds. TCRdb re-analysed the UMI-ligation and nested PCR reads in MiXCR, keeping a single row per CDR3 protein. The data hold about 37,000 distinct CDR3 sequences, with more than 9.5% observed a single time. The treatment: skin biopsy from PPD injection site in Mantoux-positive individual. A UMI-containing oligonucleotide was joined by 3' ligation to the TCR cDNA template. Skin biopsies came from PPD injection sites in Mantoux-positive individuals. Sequences were derived from skin, sampled from a tuberculin skin test site. The receptor was derived from an adult in good health.

The CDR3: CASNQNYEQYF. The CDR3 nucleotides read TGTGCCAGCAATCAAAACTACGAGCAGTACTTC. V is TRBV28 and J is TRBJ2-7; D is undetermined. Germline lookup yields CDR1 MDHEN and CDR2 SYDVKM. The CDR3 covers 11 residues. Trimming removed 7 bases from V and 3 bases from J, with 7 bases in between.